A selection of T cell receptor beta chains follows, all from one sample in a study of blood T cell repertoires in COVID-19. Assay used: immunoSEQ multiplex PCR; TCRdb lists only in-frame clones, some missing. The sample lists roughly 230,000 clones, about four fifths occurring once. The source material was PBMCs or T cells enriched from blood (not recorded which). The receptors originated from a man aged 50 or older who had recovered from COVID-19. The CDR3 runs from the conserved cysteine through the conserved F or W. D genes are given only for firm matches.

V	length	J	D	DNA	CDR3
TRBV7-3	14	TRBJ2-5	TRBD2	TGTGCCAGCAGCCCACAAACCGGGGGGGAGACCCAGTACTTC	CASSPQTGGETQYF
TRBV3-1/TRBV3-2	14	TRBJ2-7	TRBD1	TGTGCCAGCAGCCAGTTTCAGGGGGTCTACGAGCAGTACTTC	CASSQFQGVYEQYF
TRBV5-1	15	TRBJ2-5	TRBD2	TGCGCCAGCAGCCCGGAGTTCGGACTAGTAAAGACCCAGTACTTC	CASSPEFGLVKTQYF
TRBV30	12	TRBJ1-4	-	TGTGCCTGGAGTATAGAGGTGGAAAAACTGTTTTTT	CAWSIEVEKLFF
TRBV3-1/TRBV3-2	16	TRBJ2-2	TRBD2	TGTGCCAGCAGCCAATGGTCCGGGACTAGCGGCGGGGAGCTGTTTTTT	CASSQWSGTSGGELFF
TRBV28	12	TRBJ2-7	-	TGTGCCAGCAGTTCGGTGGGGGCGGAGCAGTACTTC	CASSSVGAEQYF
TRBV4-1	16	TRBJ2-3	TRBD2	TGCGCCAGCAGCCAAAGGACTAGCGGTAGCACAGATACGCAGTATTTT	CASSQRTSGSTDTQYF
TRBV7-9	15	TRBJ2-7	TRBD2	TGTGCCAGCAGTTCACGACTAGCGCCTCCCTACGAGCAGTACTTC	CASSSRLAPPYEQYF
TRBV28	15	TRBJ1-5	TRBD1	TGTGCCGTACCTCGGGACAGCAATAGCAATCAGCCCCAGCATTTT	CAVPRDSNSNQPQHF
TRBV6-5	13	TRBJ1-4	-	TGTGCCAGCAGAGGAGGGACGGGCGAAAAACTGTTTTTT	CASRGGTGEKLFF
TRBV13	18	TRBJ1-1	TRBD1	TGTGCCAGCAGCTCTCCCTTACAGGGGGCGCGGGAAAACACTGAAGCTTTCTTT	CASSSPLQGARENTEAFF
TRBV9	14	TRBJ2-4	-	TGTGCCAGCAGCGGGGGCGCAACCAAAAACATTCAGTACTTC	CASSGGATKNIQYF
TRBV19	14	TRBJ1-6	TRBD1	TGTGCCAGTAGACAAACAGGGGATAATTCACCCCTCCACTTT	CASRQTGDNSPLHF
TRBV5-1	13	TRBJ1-1	TRBD1	TGCGCCAGCAGCGGAACAGGGGGCCGTGTAGCTTTCTTT	CASSGTGGRVAFF
TRBV14	14	TRBJ2-2	-	TGTGCCAGCAGCCAGAGCCCTGGACAAGGGGAGCTGTTTTTT	CASSQSPGQGELFF
TRBV10-2	17	TRBJ1-2	TRBD1	TGCGCCAGCAGTGAGTCTCTAGGTAGGGGGCGCAGATATGGCTACACCTTC	CASSESLGRGRRYGYTF
TRBV5-1	15	TRBJ2-1	TRBD2	TGCGCCAGCAGCTTGACTAGCGGGAGACGCAATGAGCAGTTCTTC	CASSLTSGRRNEQFF
TRBV2	14	TRBJ1-6	-	TGTGCCAGCAGACTCAACAGGGACAACTCACCCCTCCACTTT	CASRLNRDNSPLHF
TRBV12-3/TRBV12-4	12	TRBJ2-1	TRBD2	TGTGCCAGCAGCCTAGCGGCCAATGAGCAGTTCTTC	CASSLAANEQFF
TRBV6-2/TRBV6-3	15	TRBJ2-7	-	TGTGCCAGCAGTTATGATTGGGGCAACTCCTACGAGCAGTACTTC	CASSYDWGNSYEQYF
TRBV7-8	18	TRBJ1-3	TRBD1	TGTGCCAGCAGCTCATTCTTAGGGACAGGGGCCTCTGGAAACACCATATATTTT	CASSSFLGTGASGNTIYF
TRBV29-1	15	TRBJ1-1	-	TGCAGCGTTGAAGCCTCGCGGGGCGAGAACACTGAAGCTTTCTTT	CSVEASRGENTEAFF
TRBV6-1	14	TRBJ1-6	-	TGTGCCAGCAGTGAGACCAGGGGAGTCTCACCCCTCCACTTT	CASSETRGVSPLHF
TRBV15	18	TRBJ1-5	-	TGTGCCACCAGCAGAGATCCCCTCGGGACAAATAGCAATCAGCCCCAGCATTTT	CATSRDPLGTNSNQPQHF
TRBV10-2	14	TRBJ2-7	-	TGCGCCACCCTACAGAGCTCCTCACAAGCCGAGCAGTACTTC	CATLQSSSQAEQYF